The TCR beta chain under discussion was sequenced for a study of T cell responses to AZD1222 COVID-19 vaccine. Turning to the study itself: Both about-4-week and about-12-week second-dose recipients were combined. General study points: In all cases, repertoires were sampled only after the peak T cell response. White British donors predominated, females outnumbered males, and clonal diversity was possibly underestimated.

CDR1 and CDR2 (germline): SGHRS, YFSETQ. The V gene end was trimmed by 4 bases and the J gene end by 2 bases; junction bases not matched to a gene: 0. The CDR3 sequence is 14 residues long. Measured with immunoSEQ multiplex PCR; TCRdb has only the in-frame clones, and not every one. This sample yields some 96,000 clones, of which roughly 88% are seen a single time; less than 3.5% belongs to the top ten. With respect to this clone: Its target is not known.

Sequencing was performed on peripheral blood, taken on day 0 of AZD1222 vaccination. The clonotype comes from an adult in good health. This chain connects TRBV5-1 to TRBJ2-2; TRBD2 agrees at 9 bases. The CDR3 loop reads CASSLAGNTGELFF. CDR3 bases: TGCGCCAGCAGCCTAGCGGGAAACACCGGGGAGCTGTTTTTT.